These 17 T cell receptor beta chains were sequenced from one sample in a study of response to subunit inactivated influenza vaccine. One entry per CDR3 protein, called by TCRdb with MiXCR from the RT-PCR reads. The sample carries more than 600,000 distinct CDR3 sequences, around 18% recorded once. Sample: PBMCs from blood, taken 5 to 6 days after vaccination. The source of these receptors is a man aged 50-60 years who received an inactivated influenza vaccine.

The J gene is TRBJ2-2, the V gene TRBV7-8; 9 nucleotides align to TRBD2. The trim removed 2 bases at V and 9 bases at J, leaving 10 bases unmatched. Germline lookup yields CDR1 SGHVS and CDR2 FQNEAQ. The CDR3 contains 16 residues. For the CDR3, the DNA is TGTGCCAGCAGCTTATCGAGAACGGGACTAGCATGGGAGCTGTTTTTT. This sequence encodes CASSLSRTGLAWELFF.

This clonotype was seen a few times. J is TRBJ2-7 and V is TRBV4-2; 10 nucleotides match TRBD2. In germline, CDR1 is LGHNA, CDR2 YNFKEQ. The CDR3 is 17 residues long. V lost 0 bases, J lost 4 bases, and 9 bases stayed unmatched. The CDR3 region is CASSQDGFSSGSYEQYF. In DNA, the CDR3 is TGTGCCAGCAGCCAAGATGGTTTCTCTAGCGGGAGTTACGAGCAGTACTTC.

The J gene is TRBJ1-4, the V gene TRBV7-2; D unresolved. V was shortened by 4 bases and J by 10 bases, with 10 bases between the two germline ends. Germline V lookup: CDR1 SGHTA, CDR2 FQGNSA. The CDR3 extends over 12 amino acids. The DNA for the CDR3 is TGTGCCAGCAGCTCAGCCGGCCGAAAACTGTTTTTT. Translating it yields CASSSAGRKLFF.

The V gene is TRBV11-2, the J gene TRBJ2-7, with TRBD1 identical over 8 bases. Germline V gives CDR1 SGHAT, CDR2 FQNNGV. The trim removed 4 bases at V and 0 bases at J, leaving 5 bases unmatched. The CDR3 spans 15 residues. Here the CDR3 DNA reads TGTGCCAGCAGCTCCGGGACAGGAACCTCCTACGAGCAGTACTTC. Protein sequence: CASSSGTGTSYEQYF.

This clonotype was counted only a few times. The V gene is TRBV12-3 or TRBV12-4, the J gene TRBJ2-7; 8 positions match TRBD1. CDR3 size: 13 residues. The V segment lost 5 bases and the J segment 7 bases; nucleotides outside the gene matches: 7. CDR3 sequence (DNA): TGTGCCAGCAGTACGGACAGGGTGGGGGAGCAGTACTTC. It is translated as CASSTDRVGEQYF.

This clonotype has a count of ten or more. This chain links TRBV12-3 or TRBV12-4 with TRBJ2-3; possible D gene TRBD2, 6 bases. The CDR3 runs 14 residues. Deletions cut 6 bases from V and 4 bases from J, with 14 bases between. The CDR3 DNA reads TGTGCCAGCAGGCGTCGACTAGATTCAGATACGCAGTATTTT. Translated: CASRRRLDSDTQYF.

Ten or more counts support this clonotype. The chain is built from TRBV12-3 or TRBV12-4 and TRBJ2-7, with 9 bases fitting TRBD1. This CDR3 has 15 residues. After removal of 5 bases from V and 1 base from J, the junction contained 6 bases not matched to a gene. The CDR3 protein is CASSVTGTGSYEQYF. The CDR3 DNA reads as TGTGCCAGCAGTGTTACCGGGACAGGGTCCTACGAGCAGTACTTC.

In this sample, this clonotype turned up a few times. V is TRBV4-3 and J is TRBJ1-3; 9 bases are shared with TRBD1. Per the germline V gene, CDR1 is LGHNA and CDR2 is YSLEER. V lost 4 bases to trimming and J lost 2 bases; unmatched junction nucleotides: 3. CDR3 length equals 15 residues. Written as DNA, the CDR3 is TGCGCCAGCAGCCTCGGGACAGGGACTGGAAACACCATATATTTT. Residues: CASSLGTGTGNTIYF.

The V call is TRBV5-1, the J call TRBJ2-1, with 9 bases fitting TRBD1. The CDR3 runs 15 residues. Germline CDR1 and CDR2: SGHRS and YFSETQ. V shed 6 bases, J shed 3 bases, and the junction held 7 bases outside the gene matches. The CDR3 loop is CASNPGDRVYNEQFF. In nucleotides, the CDR3 is TGCGCCAGCAATCCGGGGGACAGGGTCTACAATGAGCAGTTCTTC. Drawing the rest from reference TRBV5-1 and TRBJ2-1, the complete variable domain is KAGVTQTPRYLIKTRGQQVTLSCSPISGHRSVSWYQQTPGQGLQFLFEYFSETQRNKGNFPGRFSGRQFSNSRSEMNVSTLELGDSALYLCASNPGDRVYNEQFFGPGTRLTVL.

This clonotype turned up a few times. The chain has TRBV7-2 and TRBJ2-1; the match to TRBD2 covers 14 bases. The V gene's germline CDR1 is SGHTA and CDR2 FQGNSA. The CDR3 contains 17 residues. Germline trimming cut 4 bases from V and 7 bases from J; bases unmatched to any gene: 9. The CDR3 region has the DNA TGTGCCAGCAGCTCCCGACTAGCGGGAGGGCTAGGTAATGAGCAGTTCTTC. It translates to CASSSRLAGGLGNEQFF.

This clonotype was counted between two and nine times. The V call is TRBV5-1, the J call TRBJ2-5; a weak D match, TRBD1 (5 bases). V lost 4 bases to trimming and J lost 0 bases, with 16 bases between them. The CDR3 length is 16 residues. From germline, CDR1 is SGHRS and CDR2 YFSETQ. The CDR3 region has the DNA TGCGCCAGCAGCATTCAGGGAAACGAGTACCAAGAGACCCAGTACTTC. Protein sequence: CASSIQGNEYQETQYF.

This clonotype was found a few times. The CDR3 bases are TGTGCCAGCAGCTTGGAGGGGCAGGGTACTCAGCCCCAGCATTTT. It yields the protein CASSLEGQGTQPQHF. J is TRBJ1-5 and V is TRBV5-5, with D possibly TRBD1 on 5 matching bases. With 0 bases removed from V and 6 bases from J, the gap between germline ends came to 13 bases. The CDR3 covers 15 residues. From germline, CDR1 is SGHKS and CDR2 YYEKEE (reference sequence).

This clonotype occurred a few times. The genes are TRBV6-2 or TRBV6-3 and TRBJ2-5; a possible D gene is TRBD2 (6 bases). Looked up from germline, CDR1 is MNHEY and CDR2 is SVGEGT. The CDR3 spans 14 residues. Deletions cut 3 bases from V and 0 bases from J, with 8 bases between. The CDR3 coding sequence is TGTGCCAGCAGTTATGGAGGGTACCAAGAGACCCAGTACTTC. Amino acid sequence: CASSYGGYQETQYF.

DNA for the CDR3: TGTGCCAGCAGTTACTTGGGAATCGGAGACCCCACAGATACGCAGTATTTT. Translated: CASSYLGIGDPTDTQYF. The chain recombines TRBV6-2 or TRBV6-3 with TRBJ2-3; D remains unclear. The germline V and J ends were trimmed by 1 base and 2 bases, with 16 bases remaining between them. Germline CDR1 is MNHEY and CDR2 is SVGEGT. CDR3 length equals 17 residues.

This clonotype was counted a few times. This rearrangement joins TRBV12-3 or TRBV12-4 to TRBJ2-7; 12 bases match TRBD1. There are 14 residues in the CDR3. V shed 3 bases, J shed 9 bases, and the junction held 6 bases outside the gene matches. CDR3 bases: TGTGCCAGCAGTTTTGGGACAGGGGGCTATGGGCAGTACTTC. Its translation is CASSFGTGGYGQYF.

The chain carries TRBV12-3 or TRBV12-4 and TRBJ2-1; TRBD1 matches at 8 bases. This CDR3 has 14 amino acids. V dropped 5 bases and J dropped 13; count of bases not matched to a gene: 13. The CDR3 DNA reads as TGTGCCAGCAGTCCAAGACCCGGGACAGGTAACCAGTTCTTC. This translates into CASSPRPGTGNQFF.

CDR3 coding DNA: TGTGCCAGCAGATACACGGCTTTGGGAGCCAAGCAGTACTTC. Its translation is CASRYTALGAKQYF. V and J are TRBV6-2 or TRBV6-3 and TRBJ2-7; possible D gene TRBD2, 5 bases. Trimming shortened V by 6 bases and J by 8 bases, and 20 bases separated the two germline ends. From germline, CDR1 is MNHEY and CDR2 SVGEGT. This CDR3 region has 14 residues.